What follows is one T cell receptor (beta chain) and its context. Its antigen remains unidentified. The data are from a study of identical twins. Overall study results and limits: The degree of excess twin sharing was weaker in beta out-of-frame sequences.

MiXCR, run by TCRdb on the 5' RACE reads, gives a single entry per CDR3 protein. The sample lists around 1.7 million distinct CDR3 sequences, 32% occurring once. There are 13 residues in the CDR3. Germline values: CDR1 DFQATT, CDR2 SNEGSKA (reference sequence). V lost 3 bases and J lost 5, with 13 bases in between. The genes are TRBV20-1 and TRBJ2-5; D might be TRBD2 (5 bases). The sequencing sample was made of cord blood. The TCR sequence derives from a newborn girl in good health. CDR3 in DNA: TGCAGTGCTAGTCGGGGATCGGAGGAGACCCAGTACTTC. Its protein product is CSASRGSEETQYF.